This entry is about one TCR beta chain. The target of this receptor is not known. Per-base qualities were not stored, and no clone one base away is much larger. Collaborating institutions collected whole blood in K2EDTA tubes following their own protocols. For TCRbeta analysis, collaborators shipped samples as frozen whole blood, isolated PBMCs, or DNA extracted from either of those sample types. The germline V gene specifies MDHEN as CDR1 and SYDVKM as CDR2. The germline V end is reduced by 6 bases and the J end by 4 bases; junction bases left unmatched: 11. Inclusive of the bounding cysteine and phenylalanine, the CDR3 is 16 residues long. The sequence is cut down to CDR3 DNA, 48 bases in frame from base 1. TCRbeta CDR3 regions were amplified from genomic DNA by means of the immunoSEQ Assay, a bias-controlled multiplex PCR. In the paper's pipeline: Within the assay, amplification of reference gene primers was used to estimate how many nucleated cells each sample contained. To quantify the absolute abundance of each unique TCRbeta CDR3 rearrangement, sequence reads were collapsed and filtered. For each sample, productive Simpson clonality was calculated as the square root of Simpson's diversity index across productive rearrangements. Not all clones reach the TCRdb copy of this immuneACCESS table, which keeps in-frame sequences only. Checked studies attribute under half of the gap to unresolved V genes and leave the rest unexplained. D and trimming were read from the DNA, whereas the V and J calls and clone size are those reported in that table. For this sample the table gives around 210,000 clones, of which 70% to 90% were detected only once. The leading ten clones occupy 1.4% to 1.5% of the sample.

The entry originates in a study of blood T cell repertoires in COVID-19 (dated by TCRdb to 2018 to 2020). Some background on the complete study: The collaborator samples originated in the United States, Italy and Spain and spanned the acute and convalescent phases of COVID-19. Sample metadata almost always included a de-identified subject ID, COVID-19 status, age in years and sex. Deeply sampled blood TCRbeta repertoires from subjects exposed to, actively infected with, or recovered from COVID-19 were included in the dataset. The repertoires were made available in a free public database intended to serve as a resource for research on the immune response to SARS-CoV-2. HLA class I and class II types, where available, came from metadata supplied by the sample provider rather than from assay-based typing. The material from the prospective study consisted of cDNA or gDNA derived from T cells, B-cell-depleted T cells, or PBMCs. Samples were obtained from the ongoing ImmuneRACE study (first 160 participants) and from some 1,300 subjects provided by 6 global collaborators.

What the authors observed across the whole study: Clinical and demographic metadata were provided uncurated, with the amount varying by source and participant.

The TCR comes from a man aged 18 to 29 with active or convalescent COVID-19. The sequenced sample was peripheral blood. The chain employs TRBV28 and TRBJ2-1, and 8 junction bases match TRBD2. The CDR3 sequence is CASSTAGTRLYNEQFF. The nucleotide sequence is TGTGCCAGCAGCACCGCCGGGACTAGGCTATACAATGAGCAGTTCTTC.